This TCR beta chain was captured in a study of cytomegalovirus exposure and HLA in healthy donors. Germline V CDR1 and CDR2: SEHNR, FQNEAQ (reference sequence). The CDR3 loop spans 14 amino acids. V was clipped by 4 bases and J by 1 base; unmatched bases: 1. Primers included in the PCR were 60 Vbeta and 13 Jbeta primers. Profiling relied on immunoSEQ multiplex PCR, and the TCRdb table lists in-frame clones only, not all of them. This sample has approximately 200,000 clones, with about 86% found just once. The source of this sequence is a woman under 30 in good health and CMV-seropositive. The rearrangement joins TRBV7-9 to TRBJ1-1, with TRBD1 matching 9 bases. Input material: PBMCs. CDR3 bases: TGTGCCAGCAGCTGGGGACAGGGGAACACTGAAGCTTTCTTT. It codes for CASSWGQGNTEAFF.